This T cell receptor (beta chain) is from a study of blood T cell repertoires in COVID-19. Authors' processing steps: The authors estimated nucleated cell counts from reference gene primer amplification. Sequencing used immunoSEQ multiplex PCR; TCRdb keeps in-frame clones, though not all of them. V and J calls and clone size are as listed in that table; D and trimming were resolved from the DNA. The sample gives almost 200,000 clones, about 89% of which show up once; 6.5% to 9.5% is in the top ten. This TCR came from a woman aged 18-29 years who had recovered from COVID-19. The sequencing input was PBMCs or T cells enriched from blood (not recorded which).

The CDR3, as DNA: TGTGCCAGCAGACAAACAGGCGCCGAGCAGTACTTC. It codes for CASRQTGAEQYF. The rearrangement links TRBV6-5 to TRBJ2-7; TRBD1 is a possible D gene (5 bases). The germline V gene has CDR1 MNHEY and CDR2 SVGAGI. The length of the CDR3 is 12 residues. Trimming shortened V by 6 bases and J by 6 bases, and 12 bases separated the two germline ends.